This T cell receptor beta chain was observed in a study of OX40 agonist ivuxolimab in advanced cancers. Measured with immunoSEQ multiplex PCR; TCRdb has only the in-frame clones, and not every one. The repertoire has tens of thousands of clones, 91% of them found once; the top ten carry more than 1.5%. CDR1 is SGHDT, CDR2 YYEEEE, per germline. Trimming took off 0 bases at V and 8 bases at J, with 11 bases between the two ends. This CDR3 has 13 amino acids. The rearrangement links TRBV5-6 to TRBJ1-1, with D uncertain. This receptor was taken from an adult with an advanced solid tumor such as melanoma, head and neck, liver or kidney cancer. The sample was CD4+ or CD8+ T cells sorted from blood, taken in a trial of the OX40 agonist ivuxolimab. This chain's CDR3 is CASSLVFEEEAFF. DNA of the CDR3: TGTGCCAGCAGCTTGGTCTTCGAGGAGGAAGCTTTCTTT.